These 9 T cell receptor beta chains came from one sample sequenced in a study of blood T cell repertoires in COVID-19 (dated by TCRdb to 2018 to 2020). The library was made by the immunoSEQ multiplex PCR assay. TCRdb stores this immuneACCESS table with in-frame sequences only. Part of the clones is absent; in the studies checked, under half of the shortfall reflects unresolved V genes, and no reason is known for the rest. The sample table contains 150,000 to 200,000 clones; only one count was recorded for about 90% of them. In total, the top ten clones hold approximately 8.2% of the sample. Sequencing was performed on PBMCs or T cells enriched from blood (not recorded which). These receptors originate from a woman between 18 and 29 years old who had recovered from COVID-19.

CDR3 sequence: CASRPPGEPQHF. Written as DNA, the CDR3 is TGTGCCAGCAGGCCCCCGGGGGAGCCCCAGCATTTT. This chain links TRBV28 with TRBJ1-5; tentatively, D is TRBD1 (5 bases). The CDR3 extends over 12 amino acids. V was trimmed by 6 bases and J by 8 bases, leaving 11 bases between them. The V gene's germline CDR1 is MDHEN and CDR2 SYDVKM.

CDR3: CASSLAGQGSNEQFF. DNA of the CDR3: TGTGCCAGCAGCTTAGCGGGACAGGGTAGCAATGAGCAGTTCTTC. The gene calls are TRBV7-9 and TRBJ2-1; 9 bases agree with TRBD1. CDR3 size: 15 residues. CDR1 is SEHNR, CDR2 FQNEAQ, per germline (reference sequence). Trimming at V came to 0 bases and at J to 6 bases, leaving 3 bases not matched to a gene.

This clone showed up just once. CDR3 sequence (DNA): TGTGCCAGCAACCAAGAGAACAGGGGCTACACCATATATTTT. This encodes CASNQENRGYTIYF. This rearrangement joins TRBV6-6 to TRBJ1-3, with 7 bases matching TRBD1. Germline values: CDR1 MNHNY, CDR2 SVGAGI (reference sequence). The CDR3 covers 14 residues. V lost 7 bases and J lost 8; bases outside the gene matches: 11.

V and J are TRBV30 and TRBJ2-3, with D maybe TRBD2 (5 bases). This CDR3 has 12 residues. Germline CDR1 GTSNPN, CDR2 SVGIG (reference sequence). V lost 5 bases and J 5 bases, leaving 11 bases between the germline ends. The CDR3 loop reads CAWGGEIDTQYF. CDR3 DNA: TGTGCCTGGGGAGGAGAGATAGATACGCAGTATTTT.

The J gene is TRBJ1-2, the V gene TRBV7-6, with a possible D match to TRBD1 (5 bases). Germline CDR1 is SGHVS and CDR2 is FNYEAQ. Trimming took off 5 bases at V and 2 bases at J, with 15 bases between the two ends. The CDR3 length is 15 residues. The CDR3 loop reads CASSEDQGGNYGYTF. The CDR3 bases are TGTGCCAGCAGCGAAGACCAGGGAGGGAACTATGGCTACACCTTC.

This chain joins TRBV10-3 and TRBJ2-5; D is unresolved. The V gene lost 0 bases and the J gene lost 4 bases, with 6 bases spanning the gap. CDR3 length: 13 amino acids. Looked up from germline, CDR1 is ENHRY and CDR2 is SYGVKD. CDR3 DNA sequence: TGTGCCATCAGTGAGTCATACAGAGAGACCCAGTACTTC. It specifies CAISESYRETQYF.

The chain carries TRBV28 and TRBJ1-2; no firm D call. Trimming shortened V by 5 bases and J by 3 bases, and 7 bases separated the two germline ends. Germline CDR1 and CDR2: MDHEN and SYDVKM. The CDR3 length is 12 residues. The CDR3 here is CASSPTYYGYTF. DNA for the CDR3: TGTGCCAGCAGTCCAACTTACTATGGCTACACCTTC.

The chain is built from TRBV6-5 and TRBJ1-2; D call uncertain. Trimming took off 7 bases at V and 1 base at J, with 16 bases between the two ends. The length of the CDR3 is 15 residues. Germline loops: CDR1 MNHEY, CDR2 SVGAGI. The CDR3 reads CASTEYKGGNYGYTF. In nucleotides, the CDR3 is TGTGCCAGCACCGAATACAAGGGAGGTAACTATGGCTACACCTTC.

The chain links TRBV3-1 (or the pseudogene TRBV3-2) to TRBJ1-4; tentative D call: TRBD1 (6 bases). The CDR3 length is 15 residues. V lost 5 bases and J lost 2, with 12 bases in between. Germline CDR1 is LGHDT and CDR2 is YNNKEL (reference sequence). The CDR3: CASSDTGPTNEKLFF. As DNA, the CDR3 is TGTGCCAGCAGCGACACAGGGCCCACTAATGAAAAACTGTTTTTT.